Following are 7 T cell receptor beta chains from one sample sequenced in a study of cytomegalovirus exposure and HLA in healthy donors. PCR amplification relied on 60 Vbeta primers (plus 13 Jbeta primers). Data came from immunoSEQ multiplex PCR; TCRdb stores just in-frame clones and leaves some out. The sample includes some 110,000 clones, 76% of them seen just once. Sequencing input: PBMCs. Receptor source: a man aged 35 to 55 in good health and CMV-seropositive.

This clone was recorded only once. The gene calls are TRBV5-4 and TRBJ2-2, with a possible D match to TRBD2 (6 bases). Germline values: CDR1 SGHNT, CDR2 YYREEE (reference sequence). This CDR3 is built from 15 residues. V was shortened by 0 bases and J by 2 bases, with 8 bases between the two germline ends. CDR3 sequence: CASSLAGTNTGELFF. The CDR3 nucleotides read TGTGCCAGCAGCTTGGCCGGGACTAACACCGGGGAGCTGTTTTTT.

This chain links TRBV6-6 with TRBJ2-1; D is possibly TRBD1 (5 bases). The length of the CDR3 is 13 residues. With 7 bases removed from V and 8 bases from J, the gap between germline ends came to 15 bases. From germline, CDR1 is MNHNY and CDR2 SVGAGI (reference sequence). CDR3 sequence reads: CASTPVGAHEQFF. CDR3 DNA sequence: TGTGCCAGCACCCCAGTTGGGGCGCATGAGCAGTTCTTC.

The chain combines TRBV5-4 with TRBJ2-2; 11 bases agree with TRBD2. The germline V gene has CDR1 SGHNT and CDR2 YYREEE (reference sequence). V shed 4 bases, J shed 4 bases, and the junction held 12 bases outside the gene matches. The CDR3 sequence is 18 residues long. Here the CDR3 reads CASSPTSGSLRGTGELFF. The DNA for the CDR3 is TGTGCCAGCAGCCCCACTAGCGGGAGTTTGCGGGGCACCGGGGAGCTGTTTTTT.

The chain joins TRBV7-2 to TRBJ2-1; D is unresolved. Germline V gene data show CDR1 as SGHTA and CDR2 as FQGNSA. Between the trimmed V and J ends, which lost 1 base and 5 bases, there was a span of 6 bases. The length of the CDR3 is 13 residues. CDR3 residues: CASSLVINNEQFF. CDR3 DNA sequence: TGTGCCAGCAGCTTAGTCATCAACAATGAGCAGTTCTTC.

This chain connects TRBV4-1 to TRBJ1-1; D ambiguous. Germline V gene sequence: CDR1 MGHRA, CDR2 YSYEKL. V lost 1 base, J lost 1 base, and 10 bases lay in between. The CDR3 spans 15 residues. The CDR3 here is CASSQGSYGNTEAFF. Written as DNA, the CDR3 is TGCGCCAGCAGCCAAGGAAGTTACGGGAACACTGAAGCTTTCTTT.

The CDR3: CASSDRETQYF. DNA of the CDR3: TGTGCCAGCAGCGACAGAGAGACCCAGTACTTC. V is TRBV9 and J is TRBJ2-5, with D uncertain. This CDR3 region has 11 residues. From germline, CDR1 is SGDLS and CDR2 YYNGEE. Trimming left V 3 bases short and J 4 bases short, with 4 bases between.

The chain uses TRBV7-9 and TRBJ2-7, with 7 bases lining up with TRBD2. The CDR3 has 15 amino acids. CDR1 and CDR2 (germline): SEHNR, FQNEAQ (reference sequence). V trimming: 5 bases; J trimming: 4 bases; junction bases outside the gene matches: 11. CDR3 nucleotide sequence: TGTGCCAGCAGCGGGGGAGTAGCGGGCTTATACGAGCAGTACTTC. Protein: CASSGGVAGLYEQYF.